This TCR beta chain was obtained from a study of human T cells and chemical hapten exposure. The wider study: Diphenylcyclopropenone was administered weekly to the scalp of patients throughout the approximately 23-week study. The patch tests put 0.01% DPC on the skin of the upper back and were read 6 days later.

This sample's time point: patch test 1, 2 weeks after DPC sensitization. Treatment noted: therapeutic diphenylcyclopropenone sensitization with weekly scalp DPC. V was pared by 0 bases and J by 7 bases, with 11 bases of the junction left unmatched. The germline CDR1 and CDR2 sequences are KGHSH and LQKENI. This CDR3 has 17 residues. Per the authors' pipeline: Sampled TCR counts reached a median of around 100,000 per sample, with values ranging from roughly 23,224 to 700,000. TCRdb called the RACE reads again in MiXCR, with one record for every CDR3 protein. The V and J calls here are based on TCRdb, not the publication. The sample yields 150,000 to 200,000 distinct CDR3 sequences, approximately 15% seen once.

The TCR was taken from a woman aged 25-40 years with alopecia areata. Some clones in this sample may be carry-over from other donors' samples. Material: whole blood, obtained in connection with sensitization to the hapten diphenylcyclopropenone (DPC). The chain combines TRBV18 with TRBJ2-2; 7 bases match TRBD1. This CDR3 reads CASSPPWTGGSSGELFF. The CDR3 nucleotides are TGTGCCAGCTCACCACCTTGGACAGGTGGATCTAGCGGGGAGCTGTTTTTT.